This TCR beta chain derives from a study of technical replicates of blood from several donors. This clone was seen a single time. Looked up from germline, CDR1 is KGHSH and CDR2 is LQKENI. This CDR3 is built from 15 residues. V shed 4 bases and J shed 5 bases, with 17 bases lying between them. TCRdb's copy holds only in-frame clones and misses some; the assay was immunoSEQ multiplex PCR. The table has 55,000 to 70,000 clones, around nine tenths seen once. Material for sequencing was PBMCs. The chain uses TRBV18 and TRBJ2-5, with a possible D match to TRBD1 (5 bases). The TCR comes from a human donor in good health. Some clones in this sample may be carry-over from other donors' samples. The CDR3 reads CASSRTFPKGETQYF. In DNA form, the CDR3 reads TGTGCCAGCTCACGTACCTTCCCCAAGGGGGAGACCCAGTACTTC. Using reference TRBV18 and TRBJ2-5 for the parts outside the CDR3, the full variable domain is NAGVMQNPRHLVRRRGQEARLRCSPMKGHSHVYWYRQLPEEGLKFMVYLQKENIIDESGMPKERFSAEFPKEGPSILRIQQVVRGDSAAYFCASSRTFPKGETQYFGPGTRLLVL.